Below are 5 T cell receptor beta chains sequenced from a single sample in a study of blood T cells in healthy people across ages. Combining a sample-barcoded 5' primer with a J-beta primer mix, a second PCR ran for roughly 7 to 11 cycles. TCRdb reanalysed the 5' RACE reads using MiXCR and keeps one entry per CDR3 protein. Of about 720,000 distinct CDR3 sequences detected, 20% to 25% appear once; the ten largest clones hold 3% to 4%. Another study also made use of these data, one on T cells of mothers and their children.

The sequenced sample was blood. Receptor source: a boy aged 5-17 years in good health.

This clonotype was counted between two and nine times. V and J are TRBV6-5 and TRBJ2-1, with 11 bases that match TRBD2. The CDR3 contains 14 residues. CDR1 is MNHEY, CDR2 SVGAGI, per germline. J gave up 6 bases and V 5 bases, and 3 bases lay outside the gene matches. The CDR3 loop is CASSSSGRANEQFF. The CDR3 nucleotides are TGTGCCAGCAGTAGTAGCGGGAGGGCCAATGAGCAGTTCTTC.

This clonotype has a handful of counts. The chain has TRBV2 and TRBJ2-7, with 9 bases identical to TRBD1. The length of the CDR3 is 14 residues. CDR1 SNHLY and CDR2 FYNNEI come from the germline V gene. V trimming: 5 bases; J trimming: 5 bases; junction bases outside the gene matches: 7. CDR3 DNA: TGTGCCAGCAGTCTGACAGGGGGTGCCAACGAGCAGTACTTC. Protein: CASSLTGGANEQYF. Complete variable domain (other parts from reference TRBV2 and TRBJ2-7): EPEVTQTPSHQVTQMGQEVILRCVPISNHLYFYWYRQILGQKVEFLVSFYNNEISEKSEIFDDQFSVERPDGSNFTLKIRSTKLEDSAMYFCASSLTGGANEQYFGPGTRLTVT.

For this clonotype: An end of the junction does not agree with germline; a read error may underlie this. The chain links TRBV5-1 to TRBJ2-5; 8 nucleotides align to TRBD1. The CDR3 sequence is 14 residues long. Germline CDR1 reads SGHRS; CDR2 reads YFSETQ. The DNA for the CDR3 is TGTGCCAGCAGCCCACAGGGGGGTGAAGAGACCCAGTACTTC. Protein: CASSPQGGEETQYF.

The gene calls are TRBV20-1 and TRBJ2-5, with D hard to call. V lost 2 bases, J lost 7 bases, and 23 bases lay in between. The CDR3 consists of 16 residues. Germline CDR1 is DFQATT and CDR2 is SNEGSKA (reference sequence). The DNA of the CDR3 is TGCAGTGCTAGACATTCCACGGCCGTAGCCCTTGGGACCCAGTACTTC. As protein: CSARHSTAVALGTQYF.

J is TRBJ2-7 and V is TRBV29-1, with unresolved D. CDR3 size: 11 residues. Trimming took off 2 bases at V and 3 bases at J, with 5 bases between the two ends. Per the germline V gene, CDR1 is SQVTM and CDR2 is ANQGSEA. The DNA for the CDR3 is TGCAGCGTTGAAACCAGCTACGAGCAGTACTTC. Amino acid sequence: CSVETSYEQYF.